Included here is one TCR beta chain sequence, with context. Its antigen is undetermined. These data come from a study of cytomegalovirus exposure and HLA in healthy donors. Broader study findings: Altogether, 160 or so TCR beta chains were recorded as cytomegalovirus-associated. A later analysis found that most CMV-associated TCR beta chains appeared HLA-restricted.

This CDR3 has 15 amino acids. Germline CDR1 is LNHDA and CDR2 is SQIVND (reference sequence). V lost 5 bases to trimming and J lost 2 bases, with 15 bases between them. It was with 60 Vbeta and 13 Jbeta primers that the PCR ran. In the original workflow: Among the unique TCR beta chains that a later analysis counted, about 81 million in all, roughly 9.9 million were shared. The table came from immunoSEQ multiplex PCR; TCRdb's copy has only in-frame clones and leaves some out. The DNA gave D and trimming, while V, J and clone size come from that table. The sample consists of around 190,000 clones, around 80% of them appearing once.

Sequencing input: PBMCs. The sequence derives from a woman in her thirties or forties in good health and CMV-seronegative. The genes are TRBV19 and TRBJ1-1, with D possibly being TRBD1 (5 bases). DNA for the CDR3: TGTGCCAGTAGTGTCCGAGACAGCGCTAACACTGAAGCTTTCTTT. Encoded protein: CASSVRDSANTEAFF.